This TCR beta chain was observed in a study of CD8 T cells in ankylosing spondylitis. Study-level findings and limits: Earlier work had already found some motif variants in reactive arthritis synovial fluid and blood. Reports say disease-linked clones showed up significantly more in matched ankylosing spondylitis synovial fluid. Clones linked to disease, bearing a CD8+ phenotype, were relatively rare in peripheral blood. A motif of under 10 highly homologous TCR beta variants was seen as apparently characteristic of ankylosing spondylitis blood.

5'-RACE, quantitative and with molecular barcodes, yielded the TCR beta libraries. TCRdb re-called the 5' RACE reads with MiXCR, one entry per CDR3 protein. Among hundreds of thousands of distinct CDR3 sequences, approximately 12% were seen once, and the ten largest hold 0.51%. V was cut by 4 bases and J by 6 bases, with 13 bases left in between. Germline V CDR1 and CDR2: SEHNR, FQNEAQ (reference sequence). The CDR3 contains 13 residues. Details on this clonotype: Its matching antigen is unknown.

This chain joins TRBV7-9 and TRBJ2-7, with a tentative D call TRBD2 (5 bases). Source material: blood, either unsorted or a sorted T cell fraction (not recorded which). This TCR was sampled from a male donor with ankylosing spondylitis. CDR3 loop: CASSSEGRTEQYF. CDR3 DNA sequence: TGTGCCAGCAGCTCCGAGGGTCGGACCGAGCAGTACTTC.